This T cell receptor (beta chain) was obtained from a study of cytomegalovirus exposure and HLA in healthy donors. In the PCR, 60 Vbeta and 13 Jbeta primers were used. Assay used: immunoSEQ multiplex PCR; TCRdb lists only in-frame clones, some missing. Its table lists about 130,000 clones. Points from the study as a whole: Later analysis suggested most CMV-associated TCR beta chains were HLA-restricted. A later analysis reportedly found that, within productive TCRs, an Asian-associated ancestry cluster had fewer N-insertions than the mean observed across the roughly 630 donors.

Trimming removed 8 bases at V and 0 bases at J, with 13 bases between. Germline lookup yields CDR1 SNHLY and CDR2 FYNNEI. The length of the CDR3 is 14 residues. Worth noting for this clone: Its target is not known.

Source material: PBMCs. The TCR comes from a young man in good health and CMV-seronegative. The V and J genes are TRBV2 and TRBJ2-5, with a tentative D call TRBD1 (6 bases). The DNA for the CDR3 is TGTGCCAGCGCGGCCGGGACACACCAAGAGACCCAGTACTTC. Protein product: CASAAGTHQETQYF. Full variable domain (outside the CDR3, taken from reference TRBV2 and TRBJ2-5): EPEVTQTPSHQVTQMGQEVILRCVPISNHLYFYWYRQILGQKVEFLVSFYNNEISEKSEIFDDQFSVERPDGSNFTLKIRSTKLEDSAMYFCASAAGTHQETQYFGPGTRLLVL.